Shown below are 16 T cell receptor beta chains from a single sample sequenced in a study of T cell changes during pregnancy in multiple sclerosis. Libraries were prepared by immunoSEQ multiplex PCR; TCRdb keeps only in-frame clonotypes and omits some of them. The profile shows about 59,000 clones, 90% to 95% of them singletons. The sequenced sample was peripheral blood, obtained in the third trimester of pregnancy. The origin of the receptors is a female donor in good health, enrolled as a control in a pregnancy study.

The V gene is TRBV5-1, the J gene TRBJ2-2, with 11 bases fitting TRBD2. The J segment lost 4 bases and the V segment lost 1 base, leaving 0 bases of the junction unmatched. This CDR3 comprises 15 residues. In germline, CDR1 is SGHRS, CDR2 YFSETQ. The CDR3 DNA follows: TGCGCCAGCAGCTTGACTAGCGGGGGCACCGGGGAGCTGTTTTTT. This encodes CASSLTSGGTGELFF.

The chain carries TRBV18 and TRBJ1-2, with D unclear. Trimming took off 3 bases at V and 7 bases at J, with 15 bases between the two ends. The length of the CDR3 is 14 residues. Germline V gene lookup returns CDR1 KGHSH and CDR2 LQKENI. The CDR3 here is CASSPSKDFSGYTF. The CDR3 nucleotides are TGTGCCAGCTCACCGAGTAAGGACTTCTCTGGCTACACCTTC.

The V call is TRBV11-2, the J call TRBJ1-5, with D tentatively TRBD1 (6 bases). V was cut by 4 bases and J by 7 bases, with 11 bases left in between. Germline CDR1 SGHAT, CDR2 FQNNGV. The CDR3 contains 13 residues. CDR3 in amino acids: CASSSSRGQPQHF. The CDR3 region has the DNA TGTGCCAGCAGCTCCTCCAGGGGCCAGCCCCAGCATTTT.

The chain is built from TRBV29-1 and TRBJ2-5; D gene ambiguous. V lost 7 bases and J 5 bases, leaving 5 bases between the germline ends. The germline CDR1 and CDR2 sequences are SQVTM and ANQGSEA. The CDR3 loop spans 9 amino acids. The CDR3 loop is CSAGETQYF. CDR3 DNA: TGCAGCGCCGGGGAGACCCAGTACTTC.

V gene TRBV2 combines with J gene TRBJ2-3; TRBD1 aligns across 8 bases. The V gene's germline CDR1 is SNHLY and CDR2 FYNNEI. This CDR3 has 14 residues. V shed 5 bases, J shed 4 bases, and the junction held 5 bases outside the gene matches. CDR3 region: CASSFTGGPDTQYF. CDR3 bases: TGTGCCAGCAGTTTCACAGGGGGTCCAGATACGCAGTATTTT.

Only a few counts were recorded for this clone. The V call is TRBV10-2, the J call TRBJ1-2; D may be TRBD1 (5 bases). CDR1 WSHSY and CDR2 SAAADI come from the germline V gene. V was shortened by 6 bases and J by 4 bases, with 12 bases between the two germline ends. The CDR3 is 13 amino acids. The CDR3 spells CASSVQVSYGYTF. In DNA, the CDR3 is TGCGCCAGCAGCGTACAGGTTAGCTATGGCTACACCTTC.

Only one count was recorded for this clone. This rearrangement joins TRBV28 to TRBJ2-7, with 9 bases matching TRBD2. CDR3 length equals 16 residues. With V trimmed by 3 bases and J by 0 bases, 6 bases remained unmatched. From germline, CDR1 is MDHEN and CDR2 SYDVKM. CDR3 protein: CASSFPSGASSYEQYF. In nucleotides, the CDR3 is TGTGCCAGCAGTTTCCCTAGCGGGGCTAGCTCCTACGAGCAGTACTTC.

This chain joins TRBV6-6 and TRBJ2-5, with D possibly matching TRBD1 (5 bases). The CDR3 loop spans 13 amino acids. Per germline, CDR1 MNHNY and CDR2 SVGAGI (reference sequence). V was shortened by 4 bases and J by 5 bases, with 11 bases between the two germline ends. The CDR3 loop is CASSSQVIETQYF. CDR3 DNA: TGTGCCAGCAGTTCACAGGTTATTGAGACCCAGTACTTC.

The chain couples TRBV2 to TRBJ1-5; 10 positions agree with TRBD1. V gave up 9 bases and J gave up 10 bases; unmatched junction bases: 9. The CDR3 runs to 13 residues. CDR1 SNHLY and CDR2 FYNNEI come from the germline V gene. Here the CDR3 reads CASSSGTGDPQHF. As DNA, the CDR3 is TGTGCCAGTAGCTCGGGGACAGGGGACCCCCAGCATTTT.

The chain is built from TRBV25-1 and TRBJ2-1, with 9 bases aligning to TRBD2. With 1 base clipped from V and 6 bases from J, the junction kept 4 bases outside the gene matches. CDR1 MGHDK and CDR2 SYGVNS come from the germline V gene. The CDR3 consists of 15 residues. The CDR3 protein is CASSELAGGGNEQFF. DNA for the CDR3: TGTGCCAGCAGTGAATTGGCGGGAGGGGGCAATGAGCAGTTCTTC.

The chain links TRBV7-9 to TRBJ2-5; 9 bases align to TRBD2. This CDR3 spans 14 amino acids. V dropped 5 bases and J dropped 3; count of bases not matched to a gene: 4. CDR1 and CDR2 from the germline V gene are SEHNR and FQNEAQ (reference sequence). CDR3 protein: CASSKRTSEETQYF. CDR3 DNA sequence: TGTGCCAGCAGCAAACGGACTAGCGAAGAGACCCAGTACTTC.

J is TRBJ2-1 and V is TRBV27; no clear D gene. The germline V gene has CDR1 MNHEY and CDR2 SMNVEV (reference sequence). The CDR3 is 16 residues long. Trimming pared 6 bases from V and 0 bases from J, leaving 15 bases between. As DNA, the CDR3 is TGTGCCAGCAGCTTTTCGACTGTACTCTCCTACAATGAGCAGTTCTTC. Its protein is CASSFSTVLSYNEQFF.

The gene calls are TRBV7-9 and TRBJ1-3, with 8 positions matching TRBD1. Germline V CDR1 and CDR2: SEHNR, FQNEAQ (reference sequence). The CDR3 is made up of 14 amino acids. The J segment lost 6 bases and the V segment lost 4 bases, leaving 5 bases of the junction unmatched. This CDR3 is CASSSDRDENTIYF. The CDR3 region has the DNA TGTGCCAGCAGCTCGGACAGGGATGAAAACACCATATATTTT.

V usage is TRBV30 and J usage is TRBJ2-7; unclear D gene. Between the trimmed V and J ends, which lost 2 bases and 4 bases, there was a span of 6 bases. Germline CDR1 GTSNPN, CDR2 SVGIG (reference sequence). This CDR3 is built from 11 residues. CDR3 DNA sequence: TGTGCCTGGAGTCCGCGGTACGAGCAGTACTTC. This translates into CAWSPRYEQYF.

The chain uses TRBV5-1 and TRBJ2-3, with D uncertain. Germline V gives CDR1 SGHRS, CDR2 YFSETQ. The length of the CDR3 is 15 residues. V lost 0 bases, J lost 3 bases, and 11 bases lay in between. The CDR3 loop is CASSLGILRTDTQYF. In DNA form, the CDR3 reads TGCGCCAGCAGCTTGGGAATACTGAGGACAGATACGCAGTATTTT. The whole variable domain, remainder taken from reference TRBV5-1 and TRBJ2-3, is KAGVTQTPRYLIKTRGQQVTLSCSPISGHRSVSWYQQTPGQGLQFLFEYFSETQRNKGNFPGRFSGRQFSNSRSEMNVSTLELGDSALYLCASSLGILRTDTQYFGPGTRLTVL.

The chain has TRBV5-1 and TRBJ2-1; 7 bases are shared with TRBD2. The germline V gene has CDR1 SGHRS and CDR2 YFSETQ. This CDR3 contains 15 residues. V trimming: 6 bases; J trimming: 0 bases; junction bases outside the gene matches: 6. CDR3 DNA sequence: TGCGCCAGCACCCCTTGGGGGGGCTCCTACAATGAGCAGTTCTTC. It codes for CASTPWGGSYNEQFF. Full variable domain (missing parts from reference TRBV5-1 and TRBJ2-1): KAGVTQTPRYLIKTRGQQVTLSCSPISGHRSVSWYQQTPGQGLQFLFEYFSETQRNKGNFPGRFSGRQFSNSRSEMNVSTLELGDSALYLCASTPWGGSYNEQFFGPGTRLTVL.